This T cell receptor (beta chain) originates from a study of shared clonotypes between healthy human individuals. Germline V gene lookup returns CDR1 SQVTM and CDR2 ANQGSEA. The CDR3 spans 12 residues. V lost 6 bases and J 0 bases, leaving 8 bases between the germline ends. As for this clone: Distinct nucleotide sequences in the sample also encode this CDR3.

Assay used: immunoSEQ multiplex PCR; TCRdb lists only in-frame clones, some missing. The data show 760,000 or so clones, roughly 96% seen once. Naive CD8 isolation took CD45RO-negative cells positively selected for CCR7 and excluded terminally differentiated effector memory CD45RA+ cells. The J gene is TRBJ1-1, the V gene TRBV29-1; D gene uncertain. This TCR was recovered from a man between 25 and 39 years old in good health. Sequencing was carried out using naive CD8+ T cells sorted from blood. The CDR3 nucleotides are TGCAGCGTCGGACGGCTGAACACTGAAGCTTTCTTT. This encodes CSVGRLNTEAFF.